The 24 T cell receptor beta chains in this list originate from one sample, sequenced in a study of vaccination and CD4 T cells after COVID-19 (dated by TCRdb to 2021 to 2024). Their recognized antigens are unknown. The treatment or condition label corresponds to: roughly nine-day PBMC culture with coronavirus spike peptide pools or control peptides (ViraFEST assay). The library was made by PCR. TCRdb records Illumina iSeq 100 as the sequencer. DNA from cultured CD4+ T cells underwent TCR sequencing with the Oncomine TCR Beta short-read assay at the Johns Hopkins FTIC core. TCRdb itself trimmed the public reads at Q25 with fastp, ran MiXCR and retained productive beta chains. Every CDR3 protein is listed once, alongside the most common genes and DNA of its rows. The sample table shows approximately 19,000 distinct CDR3 sequences, and roughly 45% are seen once. 12% of the sample rests with the top ten.

Sequenced material: CD4+ T cells from blood, cultured in vitro. Receptors were obtained from a human donor who had recovered from COVID-19.

The chain couples TRBV5-1 to TRBJ1-1; D perhaps matches TRBD1 (6 bases). The V and J ends lost 0 bases and 1 base respectively, with 13 bases between them. Germline V lookup: CDR1 SGHRS, CDR2 YFSETQ. CDR3 length equals 16 residues. The CDR3 loop reads CASSLEQGGPNTEAFF. The DNA of the CDR3 is TGCGCCAGCAGCTTGGAACAGGGTGGGCCGAACACTGAAGCTTTCTTT.

By share, this clonotype ranks as hyperexpanded. This chain uses TRBV20-1 with TRBJ2-7; 11 bases are shared with TRBD1. With 0 bases clipped from V and 4 bases from J, the junction kept 2 bases outside the gene matches. Germline V gene data show CDR1 as DFQATT and CDR2 as SNEGSKA (reference sequence). This CDR3 contains 14 residues. CDR3 nucleotides: TGCAGTGCTAGAGAGGGGACAGGGGGATACGAGCAGTACTTC. Amino acid sequence: CSAREGTGGYEQYF.

The chain employs TRBV5-1 and TRBJ1-2, with a tentative D call TRBD1 (5 bases). The CDR3 is 14 residues long. The V gene's germline CDR1 is SGHRS and CDR2 YFSETQ. Trimming stripped 0 bases from V and 6 bases from J, with 12 bases between. CDR3 DNA sequence: TGCGCCAGCAGCTTGGCCGGGGGGGACCATGGCTACACCTTC. Translated, it gives CASSLAGGDHGYTF.

This clonotype occurred a few times. This CDR3 reads CAISGRKGALGSEQYF. The CDR3 DNA reads as TGTGCCATCAGTGGGAGGAAGGGGGCGCTTGGAAGCGAGCAGTACTTC. The chain has TRBV10-3 and TRBJ2-7, with 7 bases fitting TRBD1. V lost 4 bases and J lost 6; bases outside the gene matches: 15. Germline V CDR1 and CDR2: ENHRY, SYGVKD. This CDR3 has 16 residues.

The chain recombines TRBV6-2 or TRBV6-3 with TRBJ2-5; no definite D call. The germline V gene has CDR1 MNHEY and CDR2 SVGEGT. The length of the CDR3 is 14 residues. V dropped 5 bases and J dropped 5 bases, with 15 bases sitting between them. The CDR3 reads CASSRIDPAETQYF. Here the CDR3 DNA reads TGTGCCAGCAGTCGTATTGACCCCGCGGAGACCCAGTACTTC.

V usage is TRBV2 and J usage is TRBJ1-5; weak D call: TRBD1 (5 bases). This CDR3 is 13 amino acids long. Per the germline V gene, CDR1 is SNHLY and CDR2 is FYNNEI. Trimming removed 5 bases at V and 5 bases at J, with 10 bases between. CDR3 residues: CASSPQVYQPQHF. The CDR3 DNA reads TGTGCCAGCAGTCCACAGGTATATCAGCCCCAGCATTTT.

In regard to this clonotype: One end of the junction fails to match germline, which may point to a read error. The genes are TRBV14 and TRBJ1-2, with a possible D match to TRBD1 (6 bases). This CDR3 comprises 16 residues. Germline V gives CDR1 SGHDN, CDR2 FVKESK. The CDR3 nucleotides are TGTGCCAGCAACCAAGTGAAGGGGGGAAGAAACTATGGCTACACCTTC. Protein: CASNQVKGGRNYGYTF.

V and J are TRBV9 and TRBJ2-5; D is undetermined. The germline V gene has CDR1 SGDLS and CDR2 YYNGEE. CDR3 length equals 13 residues. V was shortened by 1 base and J by 5 bases, with 9 bases between the two germline ends. The CDR3 is CASSVSQQETQYF. The CDR3 region has the DNA TGTGCCAGCAGCGTATCGCAACAGGAGACCCAGTACTTC. The full variable domain, rest sourced from reference TRBV9 and TRBJ2-5, is DSGVTQTPKHLITATGQRVTLRCSPRSGDLSVYWYQQSLDQGLQFLIQYYNGEERAKGNILERFSAQQFPDLHSELNLSSLELGDSALYFCASSVSQQETQYFGPGTRLLVL.

The sample holds a few counts of this clonotype. Sequence at one end of the junction differs from germline and may be a read error. The CDR3 bases are TGTGCTAGCAGCTTAACCGACAGGCAAGAGACCCAGTACTTC. Protein sequence: CASSLTDRQETQYF. The chain uses TRBV7-6 and TRBJ2-5; perhaps TRBD1 as D (6 bases). This CDR3 is built from 14 residues. Looked up from germline, CDR1 is SGHVS and CDR2 is FNYEAQ.

V gene TRBV12-3 or TRBV12-4 combines with J gene TRBJ2-5; 12 nucleotides align to TRBD2. V gave up 2 bases and J gave up 6 bases; unmatched junction bases: 10. CDR3 size: 17 residues. The CDR3 spells CASSLLAGGPTPKTQYF. The DNA of the CDR3 is TGTGCCAGCAGTTTACTAGCGGGAGGGCCCACCCCGAAGACCCAGTACTTC.

V is TRBV6-5 and J is TRBJ1-2; tentative D call: TRBD1 (5 bases). This CDR3 has 14 residues. CDR1 MNHEY and CDR2 SVGAGI come from the germline V gene. V lost 2 bases to trimming and J lost 0 bases, with 7 bases between them. CDR3 loop: CASSYRGANYGYTF. Here the CDR3 DNA reads TGTGCCAGCAGTTACAGGGGTGCTAACTATGGCTACACCTTC.

The V call is TRBV6-1, the J call TRBJ2-5; D assignment may be TRBD1 or TRBD2 (5 bases each). Germline CDR1 is MNHNS and CDR2 is SASEGT. This CDR3 region has 16 residues. With 5 bases removed from V and 2 bases from J, the gap between germline ends came to 18 bases. DNA of the CDR3: TGTGCCAGCAGTCACGACCTAGGGACCGCTCAAGAGACCCAGTACTTC. The encoded protein is CASSHDLGTAQETQYF.

This clonotype was observed a single time. CDR3 residues: CASSLPGTGNNSPLHF. The CDR3 coding sequence is TGCGCCAGCAGCTTGCCGGGGACAGGGAATAATTCACCCCTCCACTTT. The chain uses TRBV5-1 and TRBJ1-6, with 9 bases identical to TRBD1. Germline CDR1 reads SGHRS; CDR2 reads YFSETQ. Trimming at V came to 1 base and at J to 5 bases, leaving 4 bases not matched to a gene. The CDR3 length is 16 residues.

V and J are TRBV20-1 and TRBJ1-5; D is uncertain. V lost 0 bases to trimming and J lost 4 bases, with 7 bases between them. CDR1 DFQATT and CDR2 SNEGSKA come from the germline V gene (reference sequence). This CDR3 has 13 residues. The DNA of the CDR3 is TGCAGTGCTAGAGATCCGGGGAATCAGCCCCAGCATTTT. Its translation: CSARDPGNQPQHF.

The V call is TRBV25-1, the J call TRBJ2-5, with 7 nucleotides matching TRBD1. There are 15 residues in the CDR3. The junction had 7 bases not matched to a gene; V was cut back by 2 bases and J by 4 bases. The germline V gene encodes CDR1 MGHDK and CDR2 SYGVNS. The CDR3 region has the DNA TGTGCCAGCAGTGAACGGCGGAACAGGGGAGAGACCCAGTACTTC. Its translation is CASSERRNRGETQYF.

The chain uses TRBV7-9 and TRBJ2-2, with D hard to call. The V end lost 3 bases, the J end lost 5 bases, and 10 bases lay between the germline ends. The CDR3 sequence is 14 residues long. Germline assignment: CDR1 SEHNR and CDR2 FQNEAQ (reference sequence). This CDR3 reads CASSLMSYTGELFF. The CDR3 coding sequence is TGTGCCAGCAGCTTGATGAGTTATACCGGGGAGCTGTTTTTT.

The chain employs TRBV12-3 or TRBV12-4 and TRBJ2-7; D call uncertain. The V and J ends lost 5 bases and 4 bases respectively, with 6 bases between them. CDR3 length equals 11 residues. The CDR3 region has the DNA TGTGCCAGCAGTCAACAATACGAGCAGTACTTC. This sequence encodes CASSQQYEQYF.

There are a few counts of this clonotype. The chain carries TRBV10-2 and TRBJ2-7, with TRBD1 matching over 8 bases. V lost 7 bases to trimming and J lost 3 bases; unmatched junction nucleotides: 11. CDR1 and CDR2 from the germline V gene are WSHSY and SAAADI. CDR3 size: 15 residues. The CDR3 is CASMSFGQGFYEQYF. DNA of the CDR3: TGCGCCAGCATGTCTTTTGGACAGGGTTTCTACGAGCAGTACTTC.

The chain carries TRBV28 and TRBJ2-7, with TRBD1 matching over 7 bases. Germline V lookup: CDR1 MDHEN, CDR2 SYDVKM. The CDR3 is made up of 15 amino acids. J lost 3 bases, V lost 3 bases, and 8 bases had no gene match. Here the CDR3 reads CASSFAGTAIYEQYF. CDR3 DNA sequence: TGTGCCAGCAGTTTTGCCGGGACAGCCATCTACGAGCAGTACTTC.

This clonotype showed up just once. The CDR3 DNA is TGCAGTGCTAGATACGGGACTAGCGGGGGGGAGACCCAGTACTTC. Its protein product is CSARYGTSGGETQYF. The chain uses TRBV20-1 and TRBJ2-5; 15 bases align to TRBD2. The length of the CDR3 is 15 residues. V was pared by 2 bases and J by 5 bases, with 3 bases of the junction left unmatched. Germline loops: CDR1 DFQATT, CDR2 SNEGSKA (reference sequence).

The chain uses TRBV5-1 and TRBJ2-2, with TRBD1 matching 10 bases. With V trimmed by 4 bases and J by 6 bases, 6 bases remained unmatched. Germline loops: CDR1 SGHRS, CDR2 YFSETQ. This CDR3 has 15 amino acids. This CDR3 is CASSGTGEQSGELFF. DNA of the CDR3: TGCGCCAGCAGCGGGACAGGGGAGCAGTCCGGGGAGCTGTTTTTT.

This sequence joins TRBV15 and TRBJ2-5; no firm D call. The CDR3 totals 17 residues. CDR1 LNHNV and CDR2 YYDKDF come from the germline V gene (reference sequence). V gave up 1 base and J gave up 1 base, with 16 bases separating them. CDR3 sequence: CATSRVKTRPSQETQYF. CDR3 DNA: TGTGCCACCAGCAGAGTAAAGACCAGACCTTCCCAAGAGACCCAGTACTTC. Supplemented by reference TRBV15 and TRBJ2-5, the full variable domain reads DAMVIQNPRYQVTQFGKPVTLSCSQTLNHNVMYWYQQKSSQAPKLLFHYYDKDFNNEADTPDNFQSRRPNTSFCFLDIRSPGLGDTAMYLCATSRVKTRPSQETQYFGPGTRLLVL.

This chain uses TRBV7-2 with TRBJ1-5, with D hard to call. Germline values: CDR1 SGHTA, CDR2 FQGNSA. Trimming took off 5 bases at V and 3 bases at J, with 5 bases between the two ends. CDR3 length: 12 residues. In nucleotides, the CDR3 is TGTGCCAGCAGCCCGTACAATCAGCCCCAGCATTTT. It codes for CASSPYNQPQHF.

This clonotype was picked up a small number of times. The rearrangement links TRBV7-8 to TRBJ1-4; 10 bases are shared with TRBD1. This CDR3 is 15 amino acids long. Trimming removed 0 bases from V and 7 bases from J; junction bases left unmatched: 2. CDR1 and CDR2 from the germline V gene are SGHVS and FQNEAQ. The DNA for the CDR3 is TGTGCCAGCAGCTTAGCGTGGACAGGGGGTGAAAAACTGTTTTTT. This encodes CASSLAWTGGEKLFF.